This T cell receptor beta chain was sequenced for a study of cytomegalovirus exposure and HLA in healthy donors. CDR1 and CDR2 (germline): MGHRA, YSYEKL. The CDR3 has 18 residues. V dropped 3 bases and J dropped 0; count of bases not matched to a gene: 10. General study findings and limits: Later on, analysis showed that most CMV-associated TCR beta chains appeared to be HLA-restricted. Sequencing depth across donors, presence/absence analyses assumed, was roughly uniform. When a later analysis compared HLA-associated TCR beta chains with equally common others, the HLA-associated chains turned out to be more clonally expanded and to have lower generation probabilities.

In this sample, this clone turned up a few times. Its target is not known. 60 Vbeta and 13 Jbeta primers were used in PCR. The data were produced by immunoSEQ multiplex PCR, yet TCRdb's version contains in-frame clones alone and is incomplete. The sample carries roughly 150,000 clones, 76% recorded once. This TCR derives from a woman in her thirties or forties in good health and CMV-seronegative. Material: PBMCs. The rearrangement uses TRBV4-1 and TRBJ2-7; 11 bases match TRBD2. The CDR3 nucleotides read TGCGCCAGCAGCCAGATAGGACTAGCGGGTAAAGACTCCTACGAGCAGTACTTC. It translates to CASSQIGLAGKDSYEQYF.